A single T cell receptor (beta chain) is shown here with its context. Antigen: not known. This sample was taken from a study of shared clonotypes between healthy human individuals. Study-wide results and caveats: Naive subsets typically showed greater estimated richness than memory subsets. Sample collection involved blood only; tissue repertoires are likely different. Clonotype sharing among the donors was expected to vary with sequencing depth.

CDR1 is SGHTA and CDR2 is FQGNSA in the germline V gene. This CDR3 has 17 amino acids. V gave up 0 bases and J gave up 2 bases, with 15 bases separating them. Donors comprised only Caucasian adults living in Nashville, Tennessee. TCRdb's copy holds only in-frame clones and misses some; the assay was immunoSEQ multiplex PCR. The sample holds some 790,000 clones; 55% to 80% are singletons and the top ten take under 2%. The genes are TRBV7-2 and TRBJ2-3; D is possibly TRBD2 (7 bases). The receptor was isolated from a woman aged 25 to 39 in good health. The sequenced sample consisted of memory CD4+ T cells sorted from blood. Indicated subset: CD45RA-negative fraction. The CDR3 coding sequence is TGTGCCAGCAGCTTAGCAGGGGGGGGAGCGGTCACAGATACGCAGTATTTT. Encoded protein: CASSLAGGGAVTDTQYF.